The entry below describes one T cell receptor beta chain. Source study methods: Quantification of nucleated cells was approximated via reference gene primer amplification. Method: immunoSEQ multiplex PCR; TCRdb's copy keeps in-frame clones and lacks some. V, J and clone size were drawn from that table, and D and trimming were deduced from the DNA. Of about 490,000 clones in the sample, 80% to 90% are singletons; the top ten hold under 4%. This sample is part of a study of blood T cell repertoires in COVID-19. The CDR3 has 15 amino acids. Trimming cost V 1 base and J 9 bases; bases outside gene matches: 4. Looked up from germline, CDR1 is LNHDA and CDR2 is SQIVND (reference sequence).

Sequenced material: peripheral blood. The TCR was taken from a human donor in a cohort sampled during active COVID-19. This chain joins TRBV19 and TRBJ1-6; 9 bases line up with TRBD1. In DNA, the CDR3 is TGTGCCAGTAGTATAGCCCGGGACAGGGTTTCACCCCTCCACTTT. Translated, it gives CASSIARDRVSPLHF.